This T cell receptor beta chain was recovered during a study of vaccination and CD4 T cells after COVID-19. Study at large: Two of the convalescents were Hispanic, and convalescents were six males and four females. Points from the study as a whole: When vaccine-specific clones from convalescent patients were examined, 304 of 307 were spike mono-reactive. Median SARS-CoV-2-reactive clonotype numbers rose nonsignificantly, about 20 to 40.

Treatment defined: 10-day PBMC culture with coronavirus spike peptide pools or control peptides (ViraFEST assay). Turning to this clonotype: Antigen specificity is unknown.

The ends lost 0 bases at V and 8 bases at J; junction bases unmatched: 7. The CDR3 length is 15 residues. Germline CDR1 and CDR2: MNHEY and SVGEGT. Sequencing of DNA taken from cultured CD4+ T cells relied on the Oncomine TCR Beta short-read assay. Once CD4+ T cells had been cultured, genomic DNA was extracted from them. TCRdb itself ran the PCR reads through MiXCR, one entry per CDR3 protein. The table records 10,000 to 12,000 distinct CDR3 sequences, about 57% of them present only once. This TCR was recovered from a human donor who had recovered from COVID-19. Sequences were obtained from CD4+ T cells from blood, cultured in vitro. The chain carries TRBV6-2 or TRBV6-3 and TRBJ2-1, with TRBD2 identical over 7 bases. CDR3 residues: CASSYSGGGPYEQFF. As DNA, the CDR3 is TGTGCCAGCAGTTACTCGGGGGGAGGGCCTTATGAGCAGTTCTTC.